Sequencing of this T cell receptor (beta chain) was carried out in a study of blood T cell repertoires in COVID-19. Study in general: There were acute and convalescent COVID-19 samples, and they came from the United States, Italy and Spain. T cells, B-cell-depleted T cells, or PBMCs supplied cDNA or gDNA.

As handled by the study authors: Reference gene primer amplification yielded estimated nucleated cell counts. The method was immunoSEQ multiplex PCR; TCRdb's version includes in-frame clones alone and lacks a portion of them. Clonal size and the V and J genes are those of that table, whereas D and trimming came from the DNA. The table records tens of thousands of clones, 86% of them present only once. CDR1 and CDR2 from the germline V gene are SGDLS and YYNGEE. This CDR3 comprises 18 residues. Trimming at V came to 0 bases and at J to 0 bases, leaving 7 bases not matched to a gene. Sequenced material: peripheral blood. The chain combines TRBV9 with TRBJ2-3; 10 bases are a match to TRBD2. The sequence derives from a human donor with active COVID-19. The donor label of this sample is uncertain. The CDR3 region has the DNA TGTGCCAGCAGCGTAGAGGCGACTAGCGGGTATAGCACAGATACGCAGTATTTT. Translation gives CASSVEATSGYSTDTQYF.